The entry below gives a single T cell receptor beta chain sequence along with its context. This sample is drawn from a study of monozygotic twins with inflammatory bowel disease. Each of TCRalpha and TCRbeta cDNA went through two nested PCRs, lasting around 16 and 10 cycles. TCRdb reanalyzed the 5' RACE reads, giving one entry per CDR3 protein sequence and no DNA. This sample's table has hundreds of thousands of distinct CDR3 sequences. Per germline, CDR1 GTSNPN and CDR2 SVGIG (reference sequence). The CDR3 consists of 16 residues. The genes are TRBV30 and TRBJ2-3; TCRdb indicates TRBD2, and absent DNA this call remains unverified. The receptor comes from a human donor with ulcerative colitis or Crohn's disease, or a healthy co-twin of an affected twin (not recorded which). The sample comprised blood. CDR3 in amino acids: CAWSVRAQPRTDTQYF.